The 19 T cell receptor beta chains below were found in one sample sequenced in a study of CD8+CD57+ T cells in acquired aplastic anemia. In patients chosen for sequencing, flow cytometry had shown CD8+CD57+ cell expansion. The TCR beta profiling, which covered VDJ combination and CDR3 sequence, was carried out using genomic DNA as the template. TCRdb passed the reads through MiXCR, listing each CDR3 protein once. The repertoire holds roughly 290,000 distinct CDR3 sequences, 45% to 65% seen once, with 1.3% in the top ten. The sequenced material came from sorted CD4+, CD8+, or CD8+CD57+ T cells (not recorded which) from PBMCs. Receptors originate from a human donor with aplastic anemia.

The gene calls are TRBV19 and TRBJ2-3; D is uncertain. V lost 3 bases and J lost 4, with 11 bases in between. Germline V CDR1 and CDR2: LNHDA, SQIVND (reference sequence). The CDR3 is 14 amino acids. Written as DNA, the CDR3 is TGTGCCAGTAGTATCAGGACGCACCCAGATACGCAGTATTTT. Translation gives CASSIRTHPDTQYF.

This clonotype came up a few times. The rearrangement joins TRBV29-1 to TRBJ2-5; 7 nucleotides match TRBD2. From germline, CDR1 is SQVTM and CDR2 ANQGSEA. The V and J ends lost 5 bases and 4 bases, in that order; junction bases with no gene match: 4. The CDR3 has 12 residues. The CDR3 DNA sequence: TGCAGCGTTTGGGGGAGGGCAGAGACCCAGTACTTC. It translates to CSVWGRAETQYF.

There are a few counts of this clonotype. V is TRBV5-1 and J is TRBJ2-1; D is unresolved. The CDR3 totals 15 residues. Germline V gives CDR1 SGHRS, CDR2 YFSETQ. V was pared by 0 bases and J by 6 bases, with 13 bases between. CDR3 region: CASSLDVSIGNEQFF. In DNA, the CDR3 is TGCGCCAGCAGCTTGGATGTCAGTATTGGCAATGAGCAGTTCTTC.

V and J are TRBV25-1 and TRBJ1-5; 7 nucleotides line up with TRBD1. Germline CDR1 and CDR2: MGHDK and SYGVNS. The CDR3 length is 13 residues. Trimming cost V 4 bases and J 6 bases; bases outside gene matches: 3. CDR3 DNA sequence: TGTGCCAGCAGTGTCACAGGGGCTCAGCCCCAGCATTTT. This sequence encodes CASSVTGAQPQHF.

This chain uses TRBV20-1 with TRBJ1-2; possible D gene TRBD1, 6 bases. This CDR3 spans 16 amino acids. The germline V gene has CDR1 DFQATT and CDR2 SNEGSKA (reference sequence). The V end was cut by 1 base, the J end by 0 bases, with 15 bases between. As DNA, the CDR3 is TGCAGTGCTAGAGGGGATCTAAGGGGGGCTAACTATGGCTACACCTTC. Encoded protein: CSARGDLRGANYGYTF.

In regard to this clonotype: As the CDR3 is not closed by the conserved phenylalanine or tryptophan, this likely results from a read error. The CDR3 sequence is CASSLEAGGNYEQYL. CDR3 DNA sequence: TGCGCCAGCAGCTTGGAGGCAGGGGGCAACTACGAGCAGTACCTC. The chain joins TRBV5-1 to TRBJ2-7; 8 positions match TRBD1. Looked up from germline, CDR1 is SGHRS and CDR2 is YFSETQ. The CDR3 sequence is 15 residues long. V lost 0 bases and J lost 3; bases outside the gene matches: 5.

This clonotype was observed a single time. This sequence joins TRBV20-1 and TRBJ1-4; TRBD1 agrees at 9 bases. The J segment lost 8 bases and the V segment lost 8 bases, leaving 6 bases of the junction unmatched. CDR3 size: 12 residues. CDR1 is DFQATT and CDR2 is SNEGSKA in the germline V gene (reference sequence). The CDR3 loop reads CSSTTGGEKLFF. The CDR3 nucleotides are TGCAGTTCGACGACAGGGGGGGAAAAACTGTTTTTT.

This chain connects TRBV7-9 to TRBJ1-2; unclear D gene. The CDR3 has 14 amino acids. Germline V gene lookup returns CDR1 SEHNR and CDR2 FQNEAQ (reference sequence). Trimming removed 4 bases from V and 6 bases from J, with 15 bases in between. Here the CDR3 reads CASSYPEGGNGYTF. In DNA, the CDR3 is TGTGCCAGCAGCTATCCGGAGGGCGGGAATGGCTACACCTTC.

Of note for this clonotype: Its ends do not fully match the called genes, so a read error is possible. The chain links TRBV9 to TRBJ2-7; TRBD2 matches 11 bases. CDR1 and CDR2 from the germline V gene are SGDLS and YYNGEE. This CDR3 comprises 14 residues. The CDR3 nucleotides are TGTACCAGCAGCGTAGGGGGACTAGCGGTCGAGCAGTACTTC. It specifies CTSSVGGLAVEQYF. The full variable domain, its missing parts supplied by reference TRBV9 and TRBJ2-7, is DSGVTQTPKHLITATGQRVTLRCSPRSGDLSVYWYQQSLDQGLQFLIQYYNGEERAKGNILERFSAQQFPDLHSELNLSSLELGDSALYFCTSSVGGLAVEQYFGPGTRLTVT.

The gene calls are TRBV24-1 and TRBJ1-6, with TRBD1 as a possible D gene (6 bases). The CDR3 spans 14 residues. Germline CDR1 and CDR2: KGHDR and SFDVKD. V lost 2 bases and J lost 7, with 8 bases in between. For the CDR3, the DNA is TGTGCCACCAGTGATTCCAGGGGAAATTCACCCCTCCACTTT. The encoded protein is CATSDSRGNSPLHF.

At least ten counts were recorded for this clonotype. In nucleotides, the CDR3 is TGTGCCAGCAGTACCACAGGGCTAAACACTGAAGCTTTCTTT. Translation gives CASSTTGLNTEAFF. V usage is TRBV6-1 and J usage is TRBJ1-1, with D maybe TRBD1 (6 bases). This CDR3 contains 14 residues. The germline gives CDR1 MNHNS, CDR2 SASEGT. V was pared by 5 bases and J by 2 bases, with 12 bases between.

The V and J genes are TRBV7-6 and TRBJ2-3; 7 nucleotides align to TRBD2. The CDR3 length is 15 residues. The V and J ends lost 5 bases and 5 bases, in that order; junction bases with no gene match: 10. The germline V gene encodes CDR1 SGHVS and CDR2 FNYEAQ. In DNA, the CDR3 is TGTGCCAGCAGCCCCGGGGGGAGGCCTGTAGATACGCAGTATTTT. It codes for CASSPGGRPVDTQYF.

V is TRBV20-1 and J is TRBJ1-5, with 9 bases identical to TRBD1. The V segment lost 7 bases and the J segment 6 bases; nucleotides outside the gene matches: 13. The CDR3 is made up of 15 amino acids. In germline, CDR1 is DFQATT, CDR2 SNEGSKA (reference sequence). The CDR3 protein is CSGVMGQGGGQPQHF. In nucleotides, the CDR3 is TGCAGTGGGGTCATGGGACAGGGTGGGGGTCAGCCCCAGCATTTT.

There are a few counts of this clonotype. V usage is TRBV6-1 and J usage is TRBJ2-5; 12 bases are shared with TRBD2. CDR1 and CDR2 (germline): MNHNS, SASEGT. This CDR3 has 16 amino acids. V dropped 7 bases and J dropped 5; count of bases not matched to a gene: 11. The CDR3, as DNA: TGTGCCAGCATCCAGTCTAGCGGGGGGGCCCGTGAGACCCAGTACTTC. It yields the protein CASIQSSGGARETQYF.

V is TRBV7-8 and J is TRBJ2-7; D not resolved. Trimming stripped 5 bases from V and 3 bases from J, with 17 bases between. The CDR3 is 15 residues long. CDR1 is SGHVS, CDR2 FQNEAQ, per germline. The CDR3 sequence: CASSPPGRFVYEQYF. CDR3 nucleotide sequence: TGTGCCAGCAGCCCCCCCGGTCGGTTCGTCTACGAGCAGTACTTC.

The CDR3 protein is CATSETGQGKGYTF. As DNA, the CDR3 is TGTGCCACCAGTGAGACGGGACAGGGAAAAGGCTACACCTTC. The gene calls are TRBV24-1 and TRBJ1-2, with 9 positions matching TRBD1. The germline gives CDR1 KGHDR, CDR2 SFDVKD. V lost 4 bases to trimming and J lost 8 bases; unmatched junction nucleotides: 7. This CDR3 region has 14 residues.

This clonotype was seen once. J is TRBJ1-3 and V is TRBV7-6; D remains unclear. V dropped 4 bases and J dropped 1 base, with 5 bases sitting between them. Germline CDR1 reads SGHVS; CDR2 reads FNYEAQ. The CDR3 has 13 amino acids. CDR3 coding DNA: TGTGCCAGCAGCTCCTTTTCTGGAAACACCATATATTTT. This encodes CASSSFSGNTIYF.

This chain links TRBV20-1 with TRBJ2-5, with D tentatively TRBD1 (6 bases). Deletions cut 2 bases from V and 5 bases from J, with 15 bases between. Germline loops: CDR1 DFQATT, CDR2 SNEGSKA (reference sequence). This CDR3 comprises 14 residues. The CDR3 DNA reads TGCAGTGCTAGACGCATAACAGGGACGGAGACCCAGTACTTC. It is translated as CSARRITGTETQYF.

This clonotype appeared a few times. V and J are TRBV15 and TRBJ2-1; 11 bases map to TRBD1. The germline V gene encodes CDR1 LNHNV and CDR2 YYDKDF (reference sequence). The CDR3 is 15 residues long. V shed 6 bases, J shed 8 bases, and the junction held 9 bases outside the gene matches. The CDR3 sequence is CATRGGQGVGYEQFF. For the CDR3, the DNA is TGTGCCACCAGGGGGGGACAGGGGGTTGGCTATGAGCAGTTCTTC.